These 25 T cell receptor beta chains originate from one sample sequenced in a study of PD-L1 blockade in urothelial cancer. The time point was: peripheral blood 6 weeks after treatment start. Produced via immunoSEQ multiplex PCR; TCRdb's table is partial and in-frame only. The repertoire holds about 45,000 clones, with roughly 78% as singletons. This sample comprised PBMCs, obtained around atezolizumab (anti-PD-L1) treatment. Receptors were obtained from a man aged 60 to 69 with urothelial cancer.

This clone was seen a handful of times. This rearrangement joins TRBV7-2 to TRBJ1-2; D is uncertain. In germline, CDR1 is SGHTA, CDR2 FQGNSA. The CDR3 sequence is 14 residues long. The ends were cut back, 1 base at V and 1 base at J, with 7 bases in the middle. CDR3 region: CASSLGQINYGYTF. The CDR3 nucleotides read TGTGCCAGCAGCTTAGGCCAGATTAACTATGGCTACACCTTC.

Only a few counts were recorded for this clone. V and J are TRBV19 and TRBJ1-1; D perhaps matches TRBD1 (5 bases). Trimming left V 3 bases short and J 3 bases short, with 11 bases between. CDR1 and CDR2 from the germline V gene are LNHDA and SQIVND (reference sequence). CDR3 length: 14 residues. The CDR3 reads CASSMEGLYTEAFF. The CDR3 nucleotides are TGTGCCAGTAGTATGGAGGGGTTATACACTGAAGCTTTCTTT.

This chain connects TRBV5-4 to TRBJ1-3; no clear D gene. This CDR3 has 16 residues. The germline gives CDR1 SGHNT, CDR2 YYREEE (reference sequence). V lost 0 bases and J lost 0, with 10 bases in between. The CDR3 DNA sequence: TGTGCCAGCAGCTTGGCTAGTACCCGCTCTGGAAACACCATATATTTT. Its protein is CASSLASTRSGNTIYF. Full variable domain (remainder filled in from reference TRBV5-4 and TRBJ1-3): ETGVTQSPTHLIKTRGQQVTLRCSSQSGHNTVSWYQQALGQGPQFIFQYYREEENGRGNFPPRFSGLQFPNYSSELNVNALELDDSALYLCASSLASTRSGNTIYFGEGSWLTVV.

The CDR3 here is CASSEAGTGWGNEQFF. CDR3 DNA sequence: TGTGCCAGCAGTGAAGCGGGGACTGGGTGGGGCAATGAGCAGTTCTTC. The chain couples TRBV2 to TRBJ2-1; the D gene is possibly TRBD2 (6 bases). V was pared by 0 bases and J by 6 bases, with 15 bases between. Germline V gene lookup returns CDR1 SNHLY and CDR2 FYNNEI. This CDR3 contains 16 residues.

The V call is TRBV27, the J call TRBJ2-3; D is perhaps TRBD2 (5 bases). The germline gives CDR1 MNHEY, CDR2 SMNVEV (reference sequence). This CDR3 region has 16 residues. V lost 6 bases and J 2 bases, leaving 18 bases between the germline ends. The CDR3 nucleotides read TGTGCCAGCAGAAGGGCCTTGGACTGGTACACAGATACGCAGTATTTT. Translation: CASRRALDWYTDTQYF.

The chain recombines TRBV28 with TRBJ2-7; D not certain. Trimming stripped 4 bases from V and 3 bases from J, with 19 bases between. CDR3 size: 16 residues. Germline CDR1 reads MDHEN; CDR2 reads SYDVKM. The CDR3 reads CASSSPPGSIIYEQYF. DNA of the CDR3: TGTGCCAGCAGTTCTCCCCCGGGTTCCATCATCTACGAGCAGTACTTC.

The chain employs TRBV6-6 and TRBJ1-5; TRBD1 matches 9 bases. Germline-derived CDR1 and CDR2 are MNHNY and SVGAGI (reference sequence). V gave up 5 bases and J gave up 5 bases; unmatched junction bases: 4. The CDR3 is 14 residues long. The CDR3, as DNA: TGTGCCAGCAGTCCCCGGGACAGGGATCAGCCCCAGCATTTT. Translated, it gives CASSPRDRDQPQHF.

The CDR3 protein is CASSLFGQASETQYF. As DNA, the CDR3 is TGTGCCAGCAGTTTGTTTGGGCAGGCAAGCGAGACCCAGTACTTC. The chain has TRBV28 and TRBJ2-5; D is ambiguous. With 3 bases removed from V and 5 bases from J, the gap between germline ends came to 16 bases. CDR3 length: 15 amino acids. Looked up from germline, CDR1 is MDHEN and CDR2 is SYDVKM.

The gene calls are TRBV7-8 and TRBJ2-1; no reliable D call. The V end lost 4 bases, the J end lost 9 bases, and 10 bases lay between the germline ends. The CDR3 has 12 amino acids. Germline values: CDR1 SGHVS, CDR2 FQNEAQ. CDR3 amino acids: CASSSRSGEQFF. The DNA of the CDR3 is TGTGCCAGCAGCTCGAGGAGTGGTGAGCAGTTCTTC.

The rearrangement uses TRBV7-2 and TRBJ2-5; 9 nucleotides agree with TRBD2. The CDR3 has 16 residues. The germline V gene encodes CDR1 SGHTA and CDR2 FQGNSA. Losses at the gene ends were 0 bases for V and 2 bases for J; bases not matched to a gene: 4. The CDR3 sequence is CASSLAASGIQETQYF. As DNA, the CDR3 is TGTGCCAGCAGCTTAGCTGCTAGCGGGATTCAAGAGACCCAGTACTTC.

The chain recombines TRBV7-2 with TRBJ2-3; tentatively, D is TRBD1 (6 bases). The CDR3 is made up of 14 amino acids. Per germline, CDR1 SGHTA and CDR2 FQGNSA. V lost 0 bases, J lost 7 bases, and 11 bases lay in between. CDR3 in DNA: TGTGCCAGCAGCTTAGCTGCCAGGGGAAATACGCAGTATTTT. Its protein product is CASSLAARGNTQYF.

V gene TRBV28 combines with J gene TRBJ2-1; D possibly corresponds to TRBD2 (5 bases). V gave up 2 bases and J gave up 7 bases, with 12 bases separating them. CDR1 and CDR2 (germline): MDHEN, SYDVKM. The CDR3 is 14 residues long. CDR3 sequence: CASSLGLAKNEQFF. In DNA, the CDR3 is TGTGCCAGCAGTTTAGGTCTAGCTAAAAATGAGCAGTTCTTC.

This clone was counted only a few times. The chain links TRBV5-1 to TRBJ2-3; TRBD1 might be the D (6 bases). The length of the CDR3 is 14 residues. The germline V gene encodes CDR1 SGHRS and CDR2 YFSETQ. Trimming took 4 bases from V and 0 from J, leaving 9 bases between them. CDR3 nucleotide sequence: TGCGCCAGCAGCCCCGGACAGAGCACAGATACGCAGTATTTT. Its protein product is CASSPGQSTDTQYF.

V and J are TRBV7-6 and TRBJ2-5; TRBD1 agrees at 7 bases. After removal of 5 bases from V and 4 bases from J, the junction contained 13 bases not matched to a gene. Germline values: CDR1 SGHVS, CDR2 FNYEAQ. The CDR3 length is 16 residues. CDR3 protein: CASSTSDRPSGETQYF. CDR3 DNA sequence: TGTGCCAGCAGCACCTCGGACAGGCCGTCCGGAGAGACCCAGTACTTC.

This sequence joins TRBV7-9 and TRBJ1-1; D unresolved. Trimming pared 5 bases from V and 5 bases from J, leaving 12 bases between. The germline V gene encodes CDR1 SEHNR and CDR2 FQNEAQ (reference sequence). This CDR3 region has 13 residues. The DNA of the CDR3 is TGTGCCAGCAGCCGGGATATGGGGACTGAAGCTTTCTTT. Translated: CASSRDMGTEAFF.

The chain links TRBV4-1 to TRBJ2-6, with TRBD1 as a possible D gene (5 bases). The CDR3 has 14 residues. Germline values: CDR1 MGHRA, CDR2 YSYEKL. V gave up 1 base and J gave up 10 bases, with 11 bases separating them. The CDR3 is CASSQVPGWNVLTF. CDR3 bases: TGCGCCAGCAGCCAAGTTCCAGGGTGGAACGTCCTGACTTTC.

This chain connects TRBV20-1 to TRBJ2-6; 7 bases agree with TRBD1. The germline CDR1 and CDR2 sequences are DFQATT and SNEGSKA (reference sequence). The CDR3 has 10 amino acids. V dropped 3 bases and J dropped 19; count of bases not matched to a gene: 6. In DNA, the CDR3 is TGCAGTGCTAGGAAGGACAGGCTTACTTTC. This codes for CSARKDRLTF.

V is TRBV7-9 and J is TRBJ2-5; TRBD1 might be the D (6 bases). CDR1 SEHNR and CDR2 FQNEAQ come from the germline V gene (reference sequence). Trimming took off 5 bases at V and 5 bases at J, with 12 bases between the two ends. CDR3 length: 13 residues. In DNA form, the CDR3 reads TGTGCCAGCAGCCCTGACAGGCTGGAGACCCAGTACTTC. As protein: CASSPDRLETQYF.

V usage is TRBV2 and J usage is TRBJ2-3, with 8 bases identical to TRBD1. The germline CDR1 and CDR2 sequences are SNHLY and FYNNEI. The CDR3 has 14 residues. J gave up 5 bases and V 3 bases, and 4 bases lay outside the gene matches. CDR3 protein: CASSEGQVGDTQYF. DNA for the CDR3: TGTGCCAGCAGTGAGGGACAGGTCGGAGATACGCAGTATTTT.

The chain employs TRBV30 and TRBJ2-1; D gene unclear. In germline, CDR1 is GTSNPN, CDR2 SVGIG (reference sequence). V lost 5 bases and J lost 7, with 12 bases in between. This CDR3 comprises 12 residues. The CDR3 bases are TGTGCCTGGTCGTGGAGCCGGAATGAGCAGTTCTTC. As protein: CAWSWSRNEQFF.

The J gene is TRBJ1-1, the V gene TRBV6-5; D is perhaps TRBD1 (6 bases). There are 15 residues in the CDR3. Germline-derived CDR1 and CDR2 are MNHEY and SVGAGI. Trimming shortened V by 0 bases and J by 0 bases, and 8 bases separated the two germline ends. The CDR3 here is CASSYSAGVNTEAFF. CDR3 nucleotide sequence: TGTGCCAGCAGTTACTCGGCAGGGGTGAACACTGAAGCTTTCTTT.

This chain joins TRBV7-8 and TRBJ1-4, with 7 bases matching TRBD1. The CDR3 runs 13 residues. CDR1 is SGHVS, CDR2 FQNEAQ, per germline. J gave up 7 bases and V 5 bases, and 4 bases lay outside the gene matches. The CDR3 DNA follows: TGTGCCAGCAGCACCGGGACAGTTGAAAAACTGTTTTTT. Translating gives CASSTGTVEKLFF.

The chain uses TRBV7-2 and TRBJ2-7, with 10 bases matching TRBD2. CDR1 is SGHTA, CDR2 FQGNSA, per germline. V was pared by 5 bases and J by 2 bases, with 3 bases of the junction left unmatched. There are 14 residues in the CDR3. The CDR3 spells CASSRLAGPYEQYF. The CDR3 nucleotides are TGTGCCAGCAGCCGACTAGCGGGCCCCTACGAGCAGTACTTC.

The chain joins TRBV10-2 to TRBJ2-2, with D tentatively TRBD2 (6 bases). Trimming took 3 bases from V and 5 from J, leaving 7 bases between them. This CDR3 region has 13 residues. Looked up from germline, CDR1 is WSHSY and CDR2 is SAAADI. The DNA of the CDR3 is TGCGCCAGCAGTGATAGCGGAACCGGGGAGCTGTTTTTT. Amino acid sequence: CASSDSGTGELFF.

J is TRBJ1-5 and V is TRBV19, with 12 bases lining up with TRBD1. The germline V gene encodes CDR1 LNHDA and CDR2 SQIVND (reference sequence). The CDR3 contains 16 residues. Trimming at V came to 5 bases and at J to 6 bases, leaving 8 bases not matched to a gene. DNA of the CDR3: TGTGCCAGTAGTGCCCCGGGACAGGGGGCAGGTCAGCCCCAGCATTTT. Its translation: CASSAPGQGAGQPQHF.